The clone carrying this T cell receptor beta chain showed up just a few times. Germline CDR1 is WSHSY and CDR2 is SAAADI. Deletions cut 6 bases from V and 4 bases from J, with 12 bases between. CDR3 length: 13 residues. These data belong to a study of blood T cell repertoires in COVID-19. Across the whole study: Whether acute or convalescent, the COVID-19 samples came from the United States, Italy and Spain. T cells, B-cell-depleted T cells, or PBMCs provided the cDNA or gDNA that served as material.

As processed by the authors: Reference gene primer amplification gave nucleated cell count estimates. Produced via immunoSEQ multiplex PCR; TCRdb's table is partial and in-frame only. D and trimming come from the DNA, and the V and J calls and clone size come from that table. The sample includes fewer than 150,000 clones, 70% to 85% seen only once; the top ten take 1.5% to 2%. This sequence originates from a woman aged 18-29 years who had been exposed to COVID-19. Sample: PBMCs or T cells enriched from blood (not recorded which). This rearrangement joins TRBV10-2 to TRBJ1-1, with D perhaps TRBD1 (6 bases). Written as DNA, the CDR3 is TGCGCCAGCAGGGCCCAAGGGGGCACTGAAGCTTTCTTT. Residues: CASRAQGGTEAFF.